The 10 T cell receptor beta chains given below trace back to one sample, sequenced in a study of T cells in localized non-small cell lung cancer. Assay used: immunoSEQ multiplex PCR; TCRdb lists only in-frame clones, some missing. The sample lists more than 15,000 clones; 89% were seen once. This specimen was peripheral blood, taken before any cancer treatment. These TCRs come from a female donor older than 55 with stage III squamous cell lung carcinoma.

The chain carries TRBV30 and TRBJ1-1, with D possibly TRBD1 on 5 matching bases. This CDR3 is 14 amino acids long. The V gene's germline CDR1 is GTSNPN and CDR2 SVGIG (reference sequence). Trimming stripped 0 bases from V and 5 bases from J, with 13 bases between. CDR3 amino acids: CAWSVGGRKTEAFF. CDR3 nucleotide sequence: TGTGCCTGGAGTGTGGGGGGGAGAAAGACTGAAGCTTTCTTT.

The genes are TRBV28 and TRBJ2-3; 8 nucleotides agree with TRBD2. Per germline, CDR1 MDHEN and CDR2 SYDVKM. Trimming removed 6 bases from V and 6 bases from J; junction bases left unmatched: 11. The CDR3 runs 15 residues. The CDR3 loop reads CASRHSSGGLDTQYF. CDR3 DNA: TGTGCCAGCAGGCATTCCTCGGGGGGGTTGGATACGCAGTATTTT.

The V call is TRBV2, the J call TRBJ2-1, with a possible D match to TRBD2 (6 bases). Per the germline V gene, CDR1 is SNHLY and CDR2 is FYNNEI. The CDR3 runs to 13 residues. V was shortened by 7 bases and J by 2 bases, with 9 bases between the two germline ends. CDR3 region: CASMREAYNEQFF. The CDR3 DNA reads TGTGCCAGCATGAGGGAGGCCTACAATGAGCAGTTCTTC.

J is TRBJ2-3 and V is TRBV5-4; TRBD2 agrees at 7 bases. Germline loops: CDR1 SGHNT, CDR2 YYREEE (reference sequence). CDR3 length equals 15 residues. Trimming cost V 5 bases and J 1 base; bases outside gene matches: 7. CDR3 nucleotides: TGTGCCAGCAGATTGTCCAGCGGGGGCACAGATACGCAGTATTTT. It specifies CASRLSSGGTDTQYF.

This chain connects TRBV4-2 to TRBJ1-5; D is unclear. Germline-derived CDR1 and CDR2 are LGHNA and YNFKEQ. CDR3 length: 13 residues. The V and J ends lost 0 bases and 0 bases respectively, with 0 bases between them. The CDR3 sequence: CASSQDSNQPQHF. CDR3 bases: TGTGCCAGCAGCCAAGATAGCAATCAGCCCCAGCATTTT.

This chain uses TRBV7-9 with TRBJ1-5; D is possibly TRBD1 (5 bases). CDR3 length equals 14 residues. Trimming removed 10 bases at V and 2 bases at J, with 15 bases between. CDR1 SEHNR and CDR2 FQNEAQ come from the germline V gene (reference sequence). CDR3 in amino acids: CATTMGGGNQPQHF. DNA for the CDR3: TGTGCCACCACGATGGGGGGAGGCAATCAGCCCCAGCATTTT.

J is TRBJ1-2 and V is TRBV6-9; perhaps TRBD1 as D (6 bases). The CDR3 contains 13 residues. CDR1 is MNHGY and CDR2 is SVAAGI in the germline V gene. V was trimmed by 4 bases and J by 6 bases, leaving 12 bases between them. The CDR3 coding sequence is TGTGCCAGCAGTTCTACGGGACAACATGGCTACACCTTC. Residues: CASSSTGQHGYTF.

V usage is TRBV18 and J usage is TRBJ2-5; maybe TRBD1 (5 bases). CDR3 size: 14 residues. In germline, CDR1 is KGHSH, CDR2 LQKENI. V was shortened by 4 bases and J by 1 base, with 10 bases between the two germline ends. The CDR3 region has the DNA TGTGCCAGCTCACGATCAGGGTCCCAAGAGACCCAGTACTTC. Protein sequence: CASSRSGSQETQYF.

The CDR3 DNA sequence: TGTGCCTGGAGTGTATCCCAGGTCGAGCAGTACTTC. Translating it yields CAWSVSQVEQYF. This chain joins TRBV30 and TRBJ2-7; D uncertain. Per germline, CDR1 GTSNPN and CDR2 SVGIG (reference sequence). This CDR3 is built from 12 residues. Deletions cut 0 bases from V and 6 bases from J, with 9 bases between.

Points on this clone: This same CDR3 is encoded by further DNA sequences in the sample. This sequence joins TRBV7-2 and TRBJ1-1; D gene uncertain. V was cut by 5 bases and J by 1 base, with 8 bases left in between. Germline-derived CDR1 and CDR2 are SGHTA and FQGNSA. CDR3 length: 13 residues. As DNA, the CDR3 is TGTGCCAGCAGCCTTACAGAGAACACTGAAGCTTTCTTT. Protein product: CASSLTENTEAFF. Complete variable domain (other parts from reference TRBV7-2 and TRBJ1-1): GAGVSQSPSNKVTEKGKDVELRCDPISGHTALYWYRQSLGQGLEFLIYFQGNSAPDKSGLPSDRFSAERTGGSVSTLTIQRTQQEDSAVYLCASSLTENTEAFFGQGTRLTVV.